The next 21 T cell receptor beta chains were all read from a single sample in a study of OX40 agonist ivuxolimab in advanced cancers. Data came from immunoSEQ multiplex PCR; TCRdb stores just in-frame clones and leaves some out. The repertoire holds tens of thousands of clones, with approximately 78% as singletons. The sample was CD4+ or CD8+ T cells sorted from blood, taken in a trial of the OX40 agonist ivuxolimab. These receptors all stem from an adult with an advanced solid tumor such as melanoma, head and neck, liver or kidney cancer.

The chain combines TRBV16 with TRBJ1-1; D possibly corresponds to TRBD1 (5 bases). The CDR3 length is 15 residues. V was clipped by 1 base and J by 3 bases, with 12 bases between them. Germline V gene sequence: CDR1 KGHSY, CDR2 FQNENV. In nucleotides, the CDR3 is TGTGCCAGCAGCCAATTGAGTGCCAGGGACACTGAAGCTTTCTTT. Encoded protein: CASSQLSARDTEAFF.

The chain's CDR3 is CASSVGGTWNEKLFF. The CDR3, as DNA: TGTGCCAGTAGTGTCGGGGGGACGTGGAATGAAAAACTGTTTTTT. J is TRBJ1-4 and V is TRBV19, with D perhaps matching TRBD1 (5 bases). Germline CDR1 reads LNHDA; CDR2 reads SQIVND (reference sequence). V lost 5 bases and J lost 5, with 15 bases in between. This CDR3 is 15 amino acids long.

The chain carries TRBV5-6 and TRBJ2-1; D remains ambiguous. Per the germline V gene, CDR1 is SGHDT and CDR2 is YYEEEE. Trimming left V 6 bases short and J 0 bases short, with 16 bases between. This CDR3 has 16 amino acids. The CDR3 region has the DNA TGTGCCAGCAACGTGGGTGGGTACACCTCCTACAATGAGCAGTTCTTC. Translation gives CASNVGGYTSYNEQFF.

The CDR3 DNA reads as TGTGCCAGCAGCTTAGCCCCAAATGAAAAACTGTTTTTT. This gives the protein CASSLAPNEKLFF. This chain joins TRBV7-3 and TRBJ1-4; D unresolved. Germline assignment: CDR1 SGHTA and CDR2 FQGTGA. The CDR3 spans 13 residues. V was pared by 2 bases and J by 5 bases, with 6 bases between.

The rearrangement links TRBV5-5 to TRBJ1-2; D remains ambiguous. Germline assignment: CDR1 SGHKS and CDR2 YYEKEE (reference sequence). This CDR3 has 13 residues. V dropped 2 bases and J dropped 6 bases, with 11 bases sitting between them. Written as DNA, the CDR3 is TGTGCCAGCAGCTTCCGCGTCGACGATGGCTACACCTTC. It codes for CASSFRVDDGYTF.

The rearrangement uses TRBV27 and TRBJ1-1; a weak D match, TRBD1 (6 bases). The CDR3 covers 15 residues. V shed 3 bases and J shed 7 bases, with 18 bases lying between them. Germline V gene lookup returns CDR1 MNHEY and CDR2 SMNVEV (reference sequence). Written as DNA, the CDR3 is TGTGCCAGCAGTTTTCGGTCACGCGGACAGAATGAAGCTTTCTTT. Translated, it gives CASSFRSRGQNEAFF.

This clone was counted once. The rearrangement joins TRBV28 to TRBJ1-5, with TRBD1 as a possible D gene (5 bases). Per germline, CDR1 MDHEN and CDR2 SYDVKM. The CDR3 length is 14 residues. Between the trimmed V and J ends, which lost 6 bases and 9 bases, there was a span of 18 bases. The CDR3 region is CASSPPGGGRPQHF. Here the CDR3 DNA reads TGTGCCAGCAGCCCCCCTGGTGGGGGTCGGCCCCAGCATTTT.

V gene TRBV6-5 combines with J gene TRBJ2-3, with D possibly matching TRBD2 (6 bases). Germline lookup yields CDR1 MNHEY and CDR2 SVGAGI. The germline V and J ends were trimmed by 1 base and 3 bases, with 11 bases remaining between them. The CDR3 is made up of 15 amino acids. The CDR3 loop reads CASSYLRGATDTQYF. The CDR3 nucleotides are TGTGCCAGCAGTTACTTGCGGGGCGCGACAGATACGCAGTATTTT.

This chain joins TRBV5-1 and TRBJ2-1; no clear D. This CDR3 is 16 amino acids long. Deletions cut 4 bases from V and 10 bases from J, with 24 bases between. Germline-derived CDR1 and CDR2 are SGHRS and YFSETQ. In DNA form, the CDR3 reads TGCGCCAGCAGCCCGTCACAAGGGTCTGGGGTGGCGGAGCAGTTCTTC. Amino acid sequence: CASSPSQGSGVAEQFF.

V gene TRBV7-3 combines with J gene TRBJ2-7, with D perhaps TRBD1 (6 bases). Per the germline V gene, CDR1 is SGHTA and CDR2 is FQGTGA. This CDR3 is built from 13 residues. The ends were cut back, 5 bases at V and 5 bases at J, with 13 bases in the middle. CDR3: CASSRDRSNEQYF. Written as DNA, the CDR3 is TGTGCCAGCAGCCGCGACAGGTCCAACGAGCAGTACTTC.

A single count supports this clone. The chain uses TRBV7-8 and TRBJ2-1, with TRBD2 matching over 12 bases. After removal of 4 bases from V and 5 bases from J, the junction contained 9 bases not matched to a gene. The CDR3 is 17 amino acids. The V gene's germline CDR1 is SGHVS and CDR2 FQNEAQ. In DNA form, the CDR3 reads TGTGCCAGCAGCTCCTCTAGCGGGAGGGCCGTCAACAATGAGCAGTTCTTC. Protein product: CASSSSSGRAVNNEQFF.

The chain joins TRBV5-1 to TRBJ2-6, with 7 nucleotides matching TRBD1. The V segment lost 1 base and the J segment 0 bases; nucleotides outside the gene matches: 10. This CDR3 is 19 amino acids long. CDR1 and CDR2 (germline): SGHRS, YFSETQ. The DNA for the CDR3 is TGCGCCAGCAGCTTGAACAGGGGAACAGCCCGCTCTGGGGCCAACGTCCTGACTTTC. Protein product: CASSLNRGTARSGANVLTF.

The chain has TRBV6-6 and TRBJ2-7, with TRBD2 matching over 14 bases. Per germline, CDR1 MNHNY and CDR2 SVGAGI (reference sequence). This CDR3 spans 15 amino acids. The V segment lost 5 bases and the J segment 6 bases; nucleotides outside the gene matches: 6. The CDR3 sequence: CASSRLAGGRSEQYF. CDR3 nucleotides: TGTGCCAGCAGTCGACTAGCGGGAGGGCGGAGCGAGCAGTACTTC.

This chain joins TRBV10-2 and TRBJ2-7; maybe TRBD2 (6 bases). Trimming stripped 6 bases from V and 0 bases from J, with 21 bases between. The CDR3 loop spans 17 amino acids. Germline assignment: CDR1 WSHSY and CDR2 SAAADI. CDR3 protein: CASREGPGSTSSYEQYF. The CDR3 DNA follows: TGCGCCAGCAGGGAGGGGCCGGGAAGTACTAGCTCCTACGAGCAGTACTTC.

The J gene is TRBJ2-1, the V gene TRBV5-6; 8 bases line up with TRBD2. This CDR3 has 16 residues. V lost 2 bases, J lost 8 bases, and 12 bases stayed unmatched. From germline, CDR1 is SGHDT and CDR2 YYEEEE. The CDR3 sequence is CASSFSGVWGTHEQFF. DNA of the CDR3: TGTGCCAGCAGCTTTAGCGGGGTATGGGGTACCCATGAGCAGTTCTTC.

J is TRBJ1-5 and V is TRBV6-5, with no clear D. Looked up from germline, CDR1 is MNHEY and CDR2 is SVGAGI. V lost 7 bases, J lost 4 bases, and 8 bases lay in between. The CDR3 spans 12 residues. CDR3 residues: CASKRDNQPQHF. CDR3 DNA: TGTGCCAGCAAGAGGGATAATCAGCCCCAGCATTTT.

This chain connects TRBV7-3 to TRBJ2-5; TRBD2 might be the D (5 bases). Germline V gene lookup returns CDR1 SGHTA and CDR2 FQGTGA. Trimming shortened V by 5 bases and J by 2 bases, and 9 bases separated the two germline ends. This CDR3 is 13 amino acids long. This chain's CDR3 is CASSASGQETQYF. The CDR3 DNA follows: TGTGCCAGCAGCGCCAGCGGTCAAGAGACCCAGTACTTC. The full variable domain, its missing parts supplied by reference TRBV7-3 and TRBJ2-5, is GAGVSQTPSNKVTEKGKYVELRCDPISGHTALYWYRQSLGQGPEFLIYFQGTGAADDSGLPNDRFFAVRPEGSVSTLKIQRTERGDSAVYLCASSASGQETQYFGPGTRLLVL.

This clone was detected only once. DNA of the CDR3: TGTGCCTGGGTGGCGGGGCGGAGCTCCTACAATGAGCAGTTCTTC. Protein product: CAWVAGRSSYNEQFF. The V call is TRBV30, the J call TRBJ2-1; perhaps TRBD2 as D (6 bases). Germline values: CDR1 GTSNPN, CDR2 SVGIG (reference sequence). The CDR3 runs to 15 residues. Trimming removed 5 bases at V and 0 bases at J, with 14 bases between.

This clone is a singleton in its sample. The genes are TRBV10-2 and TRBJ2-7; D possibly matches TRBD1 or TRBD2 (5 bases each). The CDR3 runs 15 residues. Looked up from germline, CDR1 is WSHSY and CDR2 is SAAADI. V lost 9 bases and J lost 0, with 18 bases in between. This chain's CDR3 is CASAVGERSSYEQYF. The DNA for the CDR3 is TGCGCCAGTGCGGTGGGGGAGCGGAGCTCCTACGAGCAGTACTTC.

This chain uses TRBV2 with TRBJ2-3; a possible D gene is TRBD2 (6 bases). This CDR3 comprises 15 residues. V lost 5 bases and J lost 0, with 12 bases in between. Germline CDR1 is SNHLY and CDR2 is FYNNEI. CDR3 in DNA: TGTGCCAGCAGTACCAACGGGGGTAGCACAGATACGCAGTATTTT. Its translation is CASSTNGGSTDTQYF.

The V gene is TRBV7-2, the J gene TRBJ2-7; D is perhaps TRBD1 (5 bases). In germline, CDR1 is SGHTA, CDR2 FQGNSA. Trimming left V 5 bases short and J 4 bases short, with 15 bases between. This CDR3 has 14 amino acids. The CDR3 reads CASSISRTLYEQYF. CDR3 sequence (DNA): TGTGCCAGCAGCATCTCTCGGACACTTTACGAGCAGTACTTC. Variable domain in full (rest from reference TRBV7-2 and TRBJ2-7): GAGVSQSPSNKVTEKGKDVELRCDPISGHTALYWYRQSLGQGLEFLIYFQGNSAPDKSGLPSDRFSAERTGGSVSTLTIQRTQQEDSAVYLCASSISRTLYEQYFGPGTRLTVT.